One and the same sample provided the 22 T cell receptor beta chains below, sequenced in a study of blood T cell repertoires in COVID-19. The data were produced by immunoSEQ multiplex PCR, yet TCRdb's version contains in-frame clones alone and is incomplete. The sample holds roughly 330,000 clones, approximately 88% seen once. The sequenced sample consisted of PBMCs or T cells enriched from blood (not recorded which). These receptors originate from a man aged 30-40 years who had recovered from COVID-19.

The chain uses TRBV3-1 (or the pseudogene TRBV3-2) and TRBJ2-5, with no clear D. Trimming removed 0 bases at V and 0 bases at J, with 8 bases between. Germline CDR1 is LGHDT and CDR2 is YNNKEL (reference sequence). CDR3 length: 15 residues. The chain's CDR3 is CASSQDTGYQETQYF. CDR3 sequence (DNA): TGTGCCAGCAGCCAAGATACGGGTTACCAAGAGACCCAGTACTTC.

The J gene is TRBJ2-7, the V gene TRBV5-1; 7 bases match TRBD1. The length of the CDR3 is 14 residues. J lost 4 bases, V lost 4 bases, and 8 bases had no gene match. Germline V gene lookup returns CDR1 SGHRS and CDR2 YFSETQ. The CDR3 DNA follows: TGCGCCAGCAGCCCGACAGGGTTTGGATACGAGCAGTACTTC. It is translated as CASSPTGFGYEQYF.

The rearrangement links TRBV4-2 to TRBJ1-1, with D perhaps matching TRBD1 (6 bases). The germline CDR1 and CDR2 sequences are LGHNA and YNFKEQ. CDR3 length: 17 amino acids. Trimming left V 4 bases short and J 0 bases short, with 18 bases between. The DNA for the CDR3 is TGTGCCAGCAGCCTCCTCCTCGGACAGCTCATGAACACTGAAGCTTTCTTT. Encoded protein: CASSLLLGQLMNTEAFF.

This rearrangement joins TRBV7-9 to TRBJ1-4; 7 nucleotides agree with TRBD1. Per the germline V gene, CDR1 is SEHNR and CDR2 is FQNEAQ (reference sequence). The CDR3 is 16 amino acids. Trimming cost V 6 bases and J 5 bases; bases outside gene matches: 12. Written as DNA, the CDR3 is TGTGCCAGCAGTTCACCGACAGGGCGCCGAAATGAAAAACTGTTTTTT. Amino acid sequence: CASSSPTGRRNEKLFF.

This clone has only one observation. DNA of the CDR3: TGTGCCACCAGCAGAGGGTGGTCAGGGCGACTAGCGGGGTGGAATGAGCAGTTCTTC. The encoded protein is CATSRGWSGRLAGWNEQFF. The gene calls are TRBV15 and TRBJ2-1, with 11 bases that match TRBD2. The ends lost 1 base at V and 7 bases at J; junction bases unmatched: 15. The CDR3 covers 19 residues. Looked up from germline, CDR1 is LNHNV and CDR2 is YYDKDF (reference sequence). Complete variable domain (other parts from reference TRBV15 and TRBJ2-1): DAMVIQNPRYQVTQFGKPVTLSCSQTLNHNVMYWYQQKSSQAPKLLFHYYDKDFNNEADTPDNFQSRRPNTSFCFLDIRSPGLGDTAMYLCATSRGWSGRLAGWNEQFFGPGTRLTVL.

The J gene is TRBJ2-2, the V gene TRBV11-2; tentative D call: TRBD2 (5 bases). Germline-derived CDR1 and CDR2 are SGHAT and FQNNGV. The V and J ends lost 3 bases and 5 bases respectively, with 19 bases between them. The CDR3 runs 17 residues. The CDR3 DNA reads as TGTGCCAGCAGCTTCAGAGGGAATCCTGGACGGACCGGGGAGCTGTTTTTT. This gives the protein CASSFRGNPGRTGELFF.

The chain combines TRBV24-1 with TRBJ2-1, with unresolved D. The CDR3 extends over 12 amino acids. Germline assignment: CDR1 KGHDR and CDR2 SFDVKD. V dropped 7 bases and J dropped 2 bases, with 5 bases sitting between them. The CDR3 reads CATRATYNEQFF. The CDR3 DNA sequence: TGTGCCACCAGGGCCACCTACAATGAGCAGTTCTTC.

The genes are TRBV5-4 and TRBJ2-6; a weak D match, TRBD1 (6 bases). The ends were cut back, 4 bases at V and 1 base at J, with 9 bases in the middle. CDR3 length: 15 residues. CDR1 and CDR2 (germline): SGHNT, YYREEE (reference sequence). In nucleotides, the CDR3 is TGTGCCAGCAGCGTCCAGGGGTCTGGGGCCAACGTCCTGACTTTC. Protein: CASSVQGSGANVLTF.

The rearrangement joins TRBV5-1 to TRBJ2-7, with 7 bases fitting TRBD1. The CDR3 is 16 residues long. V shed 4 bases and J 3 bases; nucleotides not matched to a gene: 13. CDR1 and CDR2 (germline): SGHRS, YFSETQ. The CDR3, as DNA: TGCGCCAGCAGCCCAACGACAGGGTGGGTGGTCTACGAGCAGTACTTC. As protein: CASSPTTGWVVYEQYF.

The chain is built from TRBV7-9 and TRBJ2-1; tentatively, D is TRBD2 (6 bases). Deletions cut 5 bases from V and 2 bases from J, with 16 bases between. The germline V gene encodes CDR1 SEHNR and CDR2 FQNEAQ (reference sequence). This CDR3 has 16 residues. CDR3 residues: CASSPSPGGAYNEQFF. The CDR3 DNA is TGTGCCAGCAGCCCCTCCCCGGGCGGGGCCTACAATGAGCAGTTCTTC.

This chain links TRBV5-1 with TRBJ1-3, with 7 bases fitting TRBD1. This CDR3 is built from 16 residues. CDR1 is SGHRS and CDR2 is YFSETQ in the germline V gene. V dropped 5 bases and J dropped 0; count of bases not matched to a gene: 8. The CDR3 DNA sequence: TGCGCCAGCAGTCCCGGAGGGACAGTCTCTGGAAACACCATATATTTT. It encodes CASSPGGTVSGNTIYF.

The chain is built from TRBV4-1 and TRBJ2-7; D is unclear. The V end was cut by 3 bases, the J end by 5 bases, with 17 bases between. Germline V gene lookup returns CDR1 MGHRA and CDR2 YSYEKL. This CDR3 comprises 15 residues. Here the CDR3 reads CASSQPLGGRHEQYF. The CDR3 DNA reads TGCGCCAGCAGCCAGCCCCTAGGCGGTAGGCACGAGCAGTACTTC.

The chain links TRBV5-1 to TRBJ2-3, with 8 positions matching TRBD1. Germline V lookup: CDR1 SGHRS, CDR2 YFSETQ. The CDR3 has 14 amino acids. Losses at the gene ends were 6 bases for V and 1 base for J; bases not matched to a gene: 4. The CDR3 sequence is CASKPGQGTDTQYF. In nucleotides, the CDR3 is TGCGCCAGCAAACCGGGACAGGGCACAGATACGCAGTATTTT.

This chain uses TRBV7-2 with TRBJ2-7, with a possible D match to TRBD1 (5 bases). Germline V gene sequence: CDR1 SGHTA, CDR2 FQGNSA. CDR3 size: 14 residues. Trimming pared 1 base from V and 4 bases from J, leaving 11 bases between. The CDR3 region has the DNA TGTGCCAGCAGCTTAGTGGGGCCCCTGTACGAGCAGTACTTC. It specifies CASSLVGPLYEQYF. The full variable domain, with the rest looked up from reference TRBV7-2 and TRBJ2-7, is GAGVSQSPSNKVTEKGKDVELRCDPISGHTALYWYRQSLGQGLEFLIYFQGNSAPDKSGLPSDRFSAERTGGSVSTLTIQRTQQEDSAVYLCASSLVGPLYEQYFGPGTRLTVT.

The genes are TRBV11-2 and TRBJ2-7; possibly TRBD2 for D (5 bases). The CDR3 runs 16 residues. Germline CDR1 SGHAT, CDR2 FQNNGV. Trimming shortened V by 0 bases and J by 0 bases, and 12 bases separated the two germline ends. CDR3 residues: CASSLDRGIFSYEQYF. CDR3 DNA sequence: TGTGCCAGCAGCTTAGATCGAGGGATCTTCTCCTACGAGCAGTACTTC.

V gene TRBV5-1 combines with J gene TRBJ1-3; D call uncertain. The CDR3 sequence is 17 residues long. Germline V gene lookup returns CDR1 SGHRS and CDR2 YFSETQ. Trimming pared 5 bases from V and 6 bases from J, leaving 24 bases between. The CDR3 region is CASRQNLEGLAKNTIYF. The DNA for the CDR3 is TGCGCCAGCAGACAGAACCTTGAGGGCTTAGCGAAAAACACCATATATTTT.

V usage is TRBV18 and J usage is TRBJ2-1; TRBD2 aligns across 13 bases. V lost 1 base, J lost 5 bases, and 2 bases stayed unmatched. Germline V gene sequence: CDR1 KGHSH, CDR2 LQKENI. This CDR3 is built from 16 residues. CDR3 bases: TGTGCCAGCTCACCACTACTAGCGGGAGGGCACAATGAGCAGTTCTTC. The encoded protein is CASSPLLAGGHNEQFF.

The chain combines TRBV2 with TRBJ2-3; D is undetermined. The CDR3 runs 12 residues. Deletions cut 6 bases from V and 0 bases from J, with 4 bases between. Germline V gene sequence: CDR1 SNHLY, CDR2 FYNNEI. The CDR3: CASRTSTDTQYF. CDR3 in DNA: TGTGCCAGCAGGACTAGCACAGATACGCAGTATTTT.

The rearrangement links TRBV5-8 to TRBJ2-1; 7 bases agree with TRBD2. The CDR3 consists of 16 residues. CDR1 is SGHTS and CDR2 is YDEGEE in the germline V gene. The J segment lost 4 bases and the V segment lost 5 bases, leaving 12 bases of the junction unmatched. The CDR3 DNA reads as TGTGCCAGCAGTCGGGAGGTGTTAGGGTCATACAATGAGCAGTTCTTC. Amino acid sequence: CASSREVLGSYNEQFF.

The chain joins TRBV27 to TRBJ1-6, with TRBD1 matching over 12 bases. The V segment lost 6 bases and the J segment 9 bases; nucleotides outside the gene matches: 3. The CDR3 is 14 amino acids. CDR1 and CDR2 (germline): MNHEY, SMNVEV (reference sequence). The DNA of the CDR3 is TGTGCCAGCAGCAGGGGACAGGGGGCTTCACCCCTCCACTTT. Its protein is CASSRGQGASPLHF.

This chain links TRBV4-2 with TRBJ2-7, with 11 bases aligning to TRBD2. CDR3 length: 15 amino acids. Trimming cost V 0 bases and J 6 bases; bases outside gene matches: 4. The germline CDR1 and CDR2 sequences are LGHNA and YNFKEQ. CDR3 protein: CASSQDSGGAFEQYF. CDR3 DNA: TGTGCCAGCAGCCAAGATAGCGGGGGGGCCTTCGAGCAGTACTTC.

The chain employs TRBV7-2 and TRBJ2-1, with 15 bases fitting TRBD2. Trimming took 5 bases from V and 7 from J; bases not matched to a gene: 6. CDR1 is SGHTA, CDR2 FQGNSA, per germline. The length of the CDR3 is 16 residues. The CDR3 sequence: CASSDRTSGGANEQFF. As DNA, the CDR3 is TGTGCCAGCAGCGATAGGACTAGCGGGGGGGCGAATGAGCAGTTCTTC.